Described below is a single TCR beta chain sequence and its context. Its binding antigen is unknown. This likely comes from a read error, as the CDR3 has no conserved phenylalanine or tryptophan at its end. The limits of the CDR3 on the DNA are not certain, so only TCRdb's listed CDR3 is given. TCRbeta CDR3 regions were amplified from genomic DNA by means of the immunoSEQ Assay, a bias-controlled multiplex PCR. From the authors' description of their analysis: The number of nucleated cells in each sample was estimated from the amplification of reference gene primers within the assay. Sequence reads were collapsed and filtered to measure the absolute abundance of every unique TCRbeta CDR3 rearrangement. For each sample, productive Simpson clonality was calculated as the square root of Simpson's diversity index across productive rearrangements. TCRdb stores this immuneACCESS table with in-frame sequences only. Part of the clones is absent; in the studies checked, under half of the shortfall reflects unresolved V genes, and no reason is known for the rest. Clone size and V and J calls were adopted from that table, with D and trimming inferred from the DNA. This sample is represented by under 150,000 clones; about nine tenths of them were singletons. Roughly 3.7% of the sample rests with the top ten.

Collaborating institutions collected whole blood in K2EDTA tubes following their own protocols. For TCRbeta analysis, collaborators shipped samples in one of three forms: frozen whole blood, isolated PBMCs, or DNA extracted from either of those sample types. Ends included, the CDR3 has 8 residues. This specimen belongs to a study of blood T cell repertoires in COVID-19 (dated by TCRdb to the early 2020s). Study-level background: Samples from collaborators originated in the United States, Italy and Spain and spanned both the acute and convalescent phases of COVID-19. Samples were obtained from the ongoing ImmuneRACE study (first 160 participants) and from approximately 1,200 subjects provided by 6 global collaborators. A freely available public database, intended as a resource for researchers studying the immune response to SARS-CoV-2, is where the repertoires were released. Where available, HLA class I and class II types were obtained from metadata supplied by the sample provider rather than from assay-based typing. Deeply sampled blood TCRbeta repertoires from subjects exposed to, actively infected with, or recovered from COVID-19 were included in the dataset. The sample metadata nearly always contained a de-identified subject ID, COVID-19 status, age in years and sex. The material from the prospective study consisted of cDNA or gDNA derived from T cells, B-cell-depleted T cells, or PBMCs.

Overall study results and their limits: The amount of clinical and demographic metadata varied by source and participant and was provided uncurated.

The sequenced sample was peripheral blood. The rearrangement joined TRBV12-1 to TRBJ1-6. TRBV12-1 is deemed a pseudogene. The sequence was obtained from a man aged 50-59 years with active COVID-19. For the CDR3, the sequence is CASSFDSS.